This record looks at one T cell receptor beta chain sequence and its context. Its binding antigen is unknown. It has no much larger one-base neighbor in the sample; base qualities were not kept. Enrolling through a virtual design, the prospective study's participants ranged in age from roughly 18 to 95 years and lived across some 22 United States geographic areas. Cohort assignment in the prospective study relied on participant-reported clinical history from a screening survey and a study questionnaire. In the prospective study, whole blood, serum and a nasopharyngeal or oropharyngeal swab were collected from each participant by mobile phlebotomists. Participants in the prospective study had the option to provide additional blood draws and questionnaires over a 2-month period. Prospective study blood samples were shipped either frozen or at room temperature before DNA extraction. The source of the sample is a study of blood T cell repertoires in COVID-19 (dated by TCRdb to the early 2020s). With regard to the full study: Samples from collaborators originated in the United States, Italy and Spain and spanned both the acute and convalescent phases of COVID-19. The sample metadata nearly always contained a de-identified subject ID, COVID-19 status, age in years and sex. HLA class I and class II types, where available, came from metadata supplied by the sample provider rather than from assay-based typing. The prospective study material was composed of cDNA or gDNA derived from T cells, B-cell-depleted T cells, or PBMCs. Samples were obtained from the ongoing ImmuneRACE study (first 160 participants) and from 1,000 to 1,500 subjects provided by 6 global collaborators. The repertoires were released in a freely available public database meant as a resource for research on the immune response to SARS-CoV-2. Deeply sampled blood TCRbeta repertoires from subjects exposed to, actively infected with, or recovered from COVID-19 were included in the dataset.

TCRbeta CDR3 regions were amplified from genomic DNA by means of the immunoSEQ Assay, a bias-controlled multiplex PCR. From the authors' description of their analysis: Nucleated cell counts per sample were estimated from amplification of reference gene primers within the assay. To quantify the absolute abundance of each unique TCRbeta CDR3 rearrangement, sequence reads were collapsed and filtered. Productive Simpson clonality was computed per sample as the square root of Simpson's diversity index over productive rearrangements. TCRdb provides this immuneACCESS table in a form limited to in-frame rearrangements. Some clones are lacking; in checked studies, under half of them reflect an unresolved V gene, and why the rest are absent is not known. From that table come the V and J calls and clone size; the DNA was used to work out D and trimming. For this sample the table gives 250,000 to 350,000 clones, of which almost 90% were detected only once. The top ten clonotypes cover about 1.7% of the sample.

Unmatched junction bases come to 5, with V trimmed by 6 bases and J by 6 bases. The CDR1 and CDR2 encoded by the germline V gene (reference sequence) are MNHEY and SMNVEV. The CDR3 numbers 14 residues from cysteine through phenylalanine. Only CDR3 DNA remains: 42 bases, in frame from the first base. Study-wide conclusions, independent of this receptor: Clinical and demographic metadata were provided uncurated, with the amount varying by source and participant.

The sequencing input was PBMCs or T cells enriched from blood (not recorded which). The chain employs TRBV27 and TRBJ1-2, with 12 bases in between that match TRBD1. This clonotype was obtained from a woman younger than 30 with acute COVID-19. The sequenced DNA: TGTGCCAGCAGGCGCGGGACAGGGGGCAATGGCTACACCTTC. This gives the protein CASRRGTGGNGYTF.